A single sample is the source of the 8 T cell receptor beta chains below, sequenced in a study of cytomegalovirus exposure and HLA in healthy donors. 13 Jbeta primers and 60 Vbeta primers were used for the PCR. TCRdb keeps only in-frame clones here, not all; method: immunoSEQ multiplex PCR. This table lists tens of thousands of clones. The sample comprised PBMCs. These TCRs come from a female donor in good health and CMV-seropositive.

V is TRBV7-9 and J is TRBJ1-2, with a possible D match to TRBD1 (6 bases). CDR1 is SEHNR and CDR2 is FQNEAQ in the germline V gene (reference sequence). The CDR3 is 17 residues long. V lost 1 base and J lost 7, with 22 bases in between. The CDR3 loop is CASSLGVSGRGLGGYTF. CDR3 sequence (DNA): TGTGCCAGCAGCTTAGGTGTCTCGGGCAGGGGCTTAGGTGGCTACACCTTC.

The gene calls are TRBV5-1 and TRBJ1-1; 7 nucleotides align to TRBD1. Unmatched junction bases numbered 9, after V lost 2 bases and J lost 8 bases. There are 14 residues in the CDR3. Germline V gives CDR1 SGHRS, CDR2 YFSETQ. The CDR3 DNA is TGCGCCAGCAGCTTAGGGGGCCGCATTGGGGAAGCTTTCTTT. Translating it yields CASSLGGRIGEAFF.

CDR3 in DNA: TGCGCCAGCAGTGAGAGCGGGAGGGCCTACAATGAGCAGTTCTTC. It translates to CASSESGRAYNEQFF. The V gene is TRBV10-2, the J gene TRBJ2-1, with TRBD2 matching 10 bases. Germline-derived CDR1 and CDR2 are WSHSY and SAAADI. CDR3 length: 15 amino acids. The V segment lost 2 bases and the J segment 2 bases; nucleotides outside the gene matches: 0.

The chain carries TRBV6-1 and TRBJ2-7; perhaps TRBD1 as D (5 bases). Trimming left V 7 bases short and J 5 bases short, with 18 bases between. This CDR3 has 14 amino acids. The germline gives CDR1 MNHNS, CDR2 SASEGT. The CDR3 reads CASKKGAVVDEQYF. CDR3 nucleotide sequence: TGTGCCAGCAAAAAAGGGGCCGTGGTAGACGAGCAGTACTTC.

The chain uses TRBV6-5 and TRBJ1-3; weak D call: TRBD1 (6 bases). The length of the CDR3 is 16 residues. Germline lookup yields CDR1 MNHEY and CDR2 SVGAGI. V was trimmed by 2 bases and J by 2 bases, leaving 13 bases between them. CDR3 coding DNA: TGTGCCAGCAGTTACGCAGGGGCTGGGGCTGGAAACACCATATATTTT. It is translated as CASSYAGAGAGNTIYF.

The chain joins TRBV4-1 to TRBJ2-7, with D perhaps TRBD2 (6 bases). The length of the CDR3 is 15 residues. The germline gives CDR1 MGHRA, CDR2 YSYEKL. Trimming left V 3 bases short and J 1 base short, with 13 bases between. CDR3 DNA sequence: TGCGCCAGCAGCCAGGAACCGGACTATTCCTACGAGCAGTACTTC. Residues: CASSQEPDYSYEQYF.

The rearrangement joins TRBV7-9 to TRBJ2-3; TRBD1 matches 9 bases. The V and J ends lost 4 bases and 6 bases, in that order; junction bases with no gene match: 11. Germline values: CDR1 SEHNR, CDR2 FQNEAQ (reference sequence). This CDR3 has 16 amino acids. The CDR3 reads CASSSRTGVLLDTQYF. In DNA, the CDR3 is TGTGCCAGCAGCTCCCGGACAGGGGTATTGCTGGATACGCAGTATTTT.

The CDR3 sequence: CASSEVAGLVSPLHF. The CDR3 bases are TGTGCCAGCAGTGAAGTGGCAGGGTTGGTATCACCCCTCCACTTT. The chain combines TRBV6-1 with TRBJ1-6, with a weak D call TRBD1 (5 bases). Germline lookup yields CDR1 MNHNS and CDR2 SASEGT. Deletions cut 1 base from V and 10 bases from J, with 14 bases between. CDR3 length equals 15 residues.